One sample yielded the 8 T cell receptor beta chains listed below, sequenced in a study of spatial heterogeneity in lung cancer. TCRdb re-analysed the 5' RACE reads in MiXCR, keeping a single row per CDR3 protein. The sample holds some 34,000 distinct CDR3 sequences, under 8.5% seen once. Time point meaning: sample taken at primary tumor resection. This specimen was PBMCs, taken at surgery. The receptors stem from a female donor with early-stage non-small cell lung cancer.

This clonotype was picked up many times. This sequence joins TRBV20-1 and TRBJ2-1; TRBD2 agrees at 7 bases. The V gene end was trimmed by 0 bases and the J gene end by 0 bases; junction bases not matched to a gene: 5. This CDR3 comprises 16 residues. Germline-derived CDR1 and CDR2 are DFQATT and SNEGSKA (reference sequence). CDR3 nucleotides: TGCAGTGCTAGAGATCTCGGGGGGAGCTCCTACAATGAGCAGTTCTTC. Encoded protein: CSARDLGGSSYNEQFF.

V is TRBV7-2 and J is TRBJ2-7, with D possibly matching TRBD2 (6 bases). The length of the CDR3 is 13 residues. Looked up from germline, CDR1 is SGHTA and CDR2 is FQGNSA. V gave up 3 bases and J gave up 5 bases, with 11 bases separating them. This CDR3 reads CASSFVGSNEQYF. The CDR3 region has the DNA TGTGCCAGCAGCTTTGTCGGGAGTAACGAGCAGTACTTC.

This CDR3 reads CASSSIAAPSPEAFF. CDR3 nucleotides: TGTGCCAGCAGTTCAATCGCAGCACCTTCCCCTGAAGCTTTCTTT. The chain links TRBV6-6 to TRBJ1-1; the D is unclear. Germline V gives CDR1 MNHNY, CDR2 SVGAGI (reference sequence). The CDR3 sequence is 15 residues long. The ends were cut back, 4 bases at V and 6 bases at J, with 18 bases in the middle.

This clonotype was recorded many times. The chain combines TRBV9 with TRBJ2-2, with D possibly TRBD1 on 6 matching bases. From germline, CDR1 is SGDLS and CDR2 YYNGEE. Trimming took 6 bases from V and 0 from J, leaving 18 bases between them. This CDR3 region has 17 residues. CDR3 DNA sequence: TGTGCCAGCACCAGGGGAGCAGCTAGAGCGAACACCGGGGAGCTGTTTTTT. This codes for CASTRGAARANTGELFF.

Many counts were recorded for this clonotype. V is TRBV20-1 and J is TRBJ1-5; D is ambiguous. The CDR3 is made up of 12 amino acids. Trimming pared 0 bases from V and 11 bases from J, leaving 11 bases between. Germline V gives CDR1 DFQATT, CDR2 SNEGSKA (reference sequence). The CDR3 here is CSARDTSESQHF. CDR3 DNA: TGCAGTGCTAGAGATACCTCGGAATCCCAGCATTTT.

This clonotype showed up many times. This sequence joins TRBV27 and TRBJ1-1; D not resolved. Germline CDR1 reads MNHEY; CDR2 reads SMNVEV (reference sequence). The V end was cut by 2 bases, the J end by 0 bases, with 10 bases between. The CDR3 is 15 residues long. CDR3 loop: CASSLGGSVNTEAFF. The DNA for the CDR3 is TGTGCCAGCAGTTTAGGCGGCAGTGTGAACACTGAAGCTTTCTTT.

At least ten counts were recorded for this clonotype. V usage is TRBV5-1 and J usage is TRBJ2-7, with D possibly TRBD1 on 5 matching bases. The CDR3 consists of 14 residues. Germline-derived CDR1 and CDR2 are SGHRS and YFSETQ. The V end was cut by 0 bases, the J end by 3 bases, with 10 bases between. In DNA form, the CDR3 reads TGCGCCAGCAGCTTGGATCCAGGGATCTACGAGCAGTACTTC. Its protein is CASSLDPGIYEQYF.

This clonotype was observed many times. This rearrangement joins TRBV24-1 to TRBJ2-1; the match to TRBD2 covers 13 bases. The V and J ends lost 2 bases and 4 bases, in that order; junction bases with no gene match: 1. The V gene's germline CDR1 is KGHDR and CDR2 SFDVKD. The CDR3 contains 16 residues. CDR3 in amino acids: CATSDSTSGGYNEQFF. In DNA form, the CDR3 reads TGTGCCACCAGTGATTCGACTAGCGGGGGGTACAATGAGCAGTTCTTC.